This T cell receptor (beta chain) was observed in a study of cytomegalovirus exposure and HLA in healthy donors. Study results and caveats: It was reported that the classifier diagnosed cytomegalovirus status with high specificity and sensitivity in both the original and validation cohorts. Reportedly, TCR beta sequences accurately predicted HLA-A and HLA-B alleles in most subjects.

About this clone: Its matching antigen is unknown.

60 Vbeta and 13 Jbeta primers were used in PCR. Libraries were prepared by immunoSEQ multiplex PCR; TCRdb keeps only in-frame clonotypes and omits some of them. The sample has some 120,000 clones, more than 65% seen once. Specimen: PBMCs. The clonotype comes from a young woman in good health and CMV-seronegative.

CDR3: CASSGRLAGDDNEQFF. For the CDR3, the DNA is TGTGCCAGCTCAGGCCGACTAGCGGGAGATGACAATGAGCAGTTCTTC. The V call is TRBV18, the J call TRBJ2-1, with 12 bases lining up with TRBD2. The germline V gene has CDR1 KGHSH and CDR2 LQKENI. J lost 5 bases, V lost 5 bases, and 7 bases had no gene match. The CDR3 is 16 residues long.